This T cell receptor (beta chain) came from a study of Ad26.COV2.S vaccination and SARS-CoV-2 variants. Whole-study context: Participant was drawn from the COV1001 Ad26.COV2.S trial arm.

Study-wide results and caveats: Analyses that measured TCR breadth and depth may have underestimated total T cell responses. Breadth, reportedly substantial, characterized the spike-specific CD8+ and CD4+ T cell responses after vaccination.

There are 16 residues in the CDR3. Germline CDR1 is SGHRS and CDR2 is YFSETQ. Deletions cut 0 bases from V and 2 bases from J, with 11 bases between. Of note for this clone: The antigen is unknown.

The protocol was immunoSEQ multiplex PCR, while the TCRdb copy is restricted to in-frame clones and leaves out a portion. Of around 250,000 clones listed, 70% to 90% are singletons. Treatment meaning: around 19 received Ad26.COV2.S at low or high dose, single or two shots; 5 received placebo; per-sample allocation not given. Specimen acquisition occurred on day 63 following the initial vaccine or placebo injection. Vaccination employed an Ad26 vector expressing the Wuhan-strain SARS-CoV-2 spike. The specimen was peripheral blood, collected in a trial of Ad26.COV2.S vaccine versus placebo. This receptor was obtained from a person between 18 and 65 years old who received the Ad26.COV2.S COVID-19 vaccine or a placebo. This sequence joins TRBV5-1 and TRBJ1-4, with a weak D call TRBD1 (5 bases). The CDR3 bases are TGCGCCAGCAGCTTGGGGAATCGGGGGACTAATGAAAAACTGTTTTTT. It is translated as CASSLGNRGTNEKLFF.